This TCR beta chain stems from a study of blood T cells in healthy people across ages. The length of the CDR3 is 14 residues. V lost 4 bases to trimming and J lost 11 bases; unmatched junction nucleotides: 13. Per germline, CDR1 MNHEY and CDR2 SMNVEV (reference sequence). The second PCR ran about 6 to 12 cycles with a sample-barcoded 5' primer and J-beta primers. From the 5' RACE reads, TCRdb called clonotypes with MiXCR, one entry per CDR3 protein. This sample has around 820,000 distinct CDR3 sequences, with around 25% found just once. The data were also submitted as part of a second study, on T cells of mothers and their children.

This clonotype was obtained from a boy younger than 18 in good health. The specimen was blood. The gene calls are TRBV27 and TRBJ2-5; the match to TRBD1 covers 7 bases. The CDR3 reads CASSSYRGFYVQYF. CDR3 nucleotides: TGTGCCAGCAGTTCCTACAGGGGATTCTACGTGCAGTACTTC.